The 30 T cell receptor beta chains reported below all come from one sample, sequenced in a study of blood T cell repertoires in COVID-19. Profiled with immunoSEQ multiplex PCR; TCRdb holds only in-frame clones, not every one. This sample has about 94,000 clones, with 65% to 80% found just once. The specimen was peripheral blood. These receptors all come from a human donor in a cohort sampled during active COVID-19.

The chain links TRBV24-1 to TRBJ1-2; a possible D gene is TRBD1 (5 bases). V lost 5 bases and J 4 bases, leaving 10 bases between the germline ends. Germline V CDR1 and CDR2: KGHDR, SFDVKD. The CDR3 contains 13 residues. The CDR3 coding sequence is TGTGCCACCAGTGGCGGGGCGGTCTATGGCTACACCTTC. Its translation: CATSGGAVYGYTF.

The chain is built from TRBV25-1 and TRBJ2-7; D not resolved. From germline, CDR1 is MGHDK and CDR2 SYGVNS. The CDR3 length is 11 residues. Between the trimmed V and J ends, which lost 4 bases and 5 bases, there was a span of 6 bases. The CDR3 is CASSGHDEQYF. In nucleotides, the CDR3 is TGTGCCAGCAGTGGACACGACGAGCAGTACTTC.

The chain combines TRBV28 with TRBJ2-7; 11 bases line up with TRBD2. CDR3 size: 15 residues. V was pared by 2 bases and J by 4 bases, with 4 bases of the junction left unmatched. Germline V CDR1 and CDR2: MDHEN, SYDVKM. The DNA for the CDR3 is TGTGCCAGCAGTTTAGGGACTAGCGGAATTTACGAGCAGTACTTC. Its protein product is CASSLGTSGIYEQYF.

The chain combines TRBV14 with TRBJ2-1; 7 positions agree with TRBD1. CDR1 SGHDN and CDR2 FVKESK come from the germline V gene. Trimming at V came to 3 bases and at J to 1 base, leaving 3 bases not matched to a gene. This CDR3 region has 15 residues. CDR3 DNA sequence: TGTGCCAGCAGCCAGCTGACAGGGTCCTACAATGAGCAGTTCTTC. Encoded protein: CASSQLTGSYNEQFF.

J is TRBJ2-7 and V is TRBV5-8, with 7 bases fitting TRBD2. The length of the CDR3 is 14 residues. Per germline, CDR1 SGHTS and CDR2 YDEGEE. The V segment lost 1 base and the J segment 4 bases; nucleotides outside the gene matches: 5. CDR3 region: CASSLRRELYEQYF. The CDR3, as DNA: TGTGCCAGCAGCTTGCGGCGGGAGCTATACGAGCAGTACTTC.

The rearrangement joins TRBV7-9 to TRBJ2-3; TRBD1 aligns across 10 bases. The CDR3 has 15 residues. Germline V gene data show CDR1 as SEHNR and CDR2 as FQNEAQ (reference sequence). V lost 3 bases and J lost 5; bases outside the gene matches: 5. CDR3 amino acids: CASSFTGTGVDTQYF. The CDR3, as DNA: TGTGCCAGCAGCTTCACCGGGACAGGGGTAGATACGCAGTATTTT.

This sequence joins TRBV28 and TRBJ2-1; 15 nucleotides align to TRBD2. After removal of 2 bases from V and 6 bases from J, the junction contained 2 bases not matched to a gene. Germline loops: CDR1 MDHEN, CDR2 SYDVKM. The CDR3 length is 16 residues. The CDR3 loop is CASSLGLAGGSNEQFF. The CDR3, as DNA: TGTGCCAGCAGTTTAGGACTAGCGGGAGGGTCCAATGAGCAGTTCTTC.

J is TRBJ1-2 and V is TRBV28; 7 bases are shared with TRBD1. The CDR3 extends over 13 amino acids. The germline gives CDR1 MDHEN, CDR2 SYDVKM. Trimming at V came to 9 bases and at J to 4 bases, leaving 8 bases not matched to a gene. In DNA form, the CDR3 reads TGTGCCAGTAGGGGACAGCAAATCTATGGCTACACCTTC. It specifies CASRGQQIYGYTF.

V and J are TRBV11-2 and TRBJ2-7; 7 nucleotides line up with TRBD1. V gave up 3 bases and J gave up 2 bases; unmatched junction bases: 4. The CDR3 loop spans 14 amino acids. From germline, CDR1 is SGHAT and CDR2 FQNNGV. CDR3 DNA sequence: TGTGCCAGCAGCTTTACAGGGGATCCCTACGAGCAGTACTTC. It codes for CASSFTGDPYEQYF. Full variable domain (outside the CDR3, taken from reference TRBV11-2 and TRBJ2-7): EAGVAQSPRYKIIEKRQSVAFWCNPISGHATLYWYQQILGQGPKLLIQFQNNGVVDDSQLPKDRFSAERLKGVDSTLKIQPAKLEDSAVYLCASSFTGDPYEQYFGPGTRLTVT.

The chain recombines TRBV11-1 with TRBJ2-1; 9 bases align to TRBD2. Germline loops: CDR1 SGHAT, CDR2 FQDESV (reference sequence). V trimming: 2 bases; J trimming: 7 bases; junction bases outside the gene matches: 9. The length of the CDR3 is 16 residues. The CDR3 sequence: CASSLMRLAAGNEQFF. The CDR3 nucleotides read TGTGCCAGCAGCTTAATGAGACTAGCGGCGGGGAATGAGCAGTTCTTC.

The chain has TRBV3-1 (or the pseudogene TRBV3-2) and TRBJ2-1; 9 bases map to TRBD2. The junction had 19 bases not matched to a gene; V was cut back by 4 bases and J by 12 bases. The length of the CDR3 is 17 residues. The germline V gene encodes CDR1 LGHDT and CDR2 YNNKEL (reference sequence). The CDR3 loop reads CASSPGVSVSGRITQFF. The CDR3 DNA reads TGTGCCAGCAGCCCAGGGGTTTCGGTTAGCGGGAGAATAACGCAGTTCTTC.

J is TRBJ2-1 and V is TRBV11-2, with 8 nucleotides matching TRBD2. The J segment lost 6 bases and the V segment lost 4 bases, leaving 11 bases of the junction unmatched. The germline gives CDR1 SGHAT, CDR2 FQNNGV. CDR3 size: 16 residues. The CDR3 is CASSWNLAGTFNEQFF. CDR3 nucleotides: TGTGCCAGCAGCTGGAACTTAGCGGGGACCTTCAATGAGCAGTTCTTC.

J is TRBJ2-1 and V is TRBV3-1 (or the pseudogene TRBV3-2); no definite D call. The CDR3 totals 15 residues. Between the trimmed V and J ends, which lost 5 bases and 9 bases, there was a span of 20 bases. Per germline, CDR1 LGHDT and CDR2 YNNKEL (reference sequence). CDR3 bases: TGTGCCAGCAGCTGGTCCTTGGGTAGCCCCGTTGAGCAGTTCTTC. As protein: CASSWSLGSPVEQFF.

The chain combines TRBV18 with TRBJ2-7; the match to TRBD2 covers 12 bases. With 1 base clipped from V and 0 bases from J, the junction kept 1 base outside the gene matches. The CDR3 runs 16 residues. Germline V gene data show CDR1 as KGHSH and CDR2 as LQKENI. The CDR3: CASSPQTSGSSYEQYF. CDR3 bases: TGTGCCAGCTCACCACAGACTAGCGGGAGCTCCTACGAGCAGTACTTC.

This rearrangement joins TRBV7-2 to TRBJ2-7; the match to TRBD2 covers 8 bases. CDR1 and CDR2 (germline): SGHTA, FQGNSA. The ends lost 3 bases at V and 3 bases at J; junction bases unmatched: 1. The CDR3 is 13 residues long. The CDR3 loop reads CASSLGLGYEQYF. The CDR3 coding sequence is TGTGCCAGCAGCTTGGGACTAGGCTACGAGCAGTACTTC. Full variable domain (rest looked up from reference TRBV7-2 and TRBJ2-7): GAGVSQSPSNKVTEKGKDVELRCDPISGHTALYWYRQSLGQGLEFLIYFQGNSAPDKSGLPSDRFSAERTGGSVSTLTIQRTQQEDSAVYLCASSLGLGYEQYFGPGTRLTVT.

This clone was observed once. In nucleotides, the CDR3 is TGTGCCAGCAGCTTAGTGGGAGACTATTATAGCAATCAGCCCCAGCATTTT. Encoded protein: CASSLVGDYYSNQPQHF. The chain employs TRBV7-9 and TRBJ1-5; D remains unclear. CDR3 length: 17 residues. Trimming removed 1 base from V and 0 bases from J, with 13 bases in between. CDR1 SEHNR and CDR2 FQNEAQ come from the germline V gene (reference sequence).

The gene calls are TRBV25-1 and TRBJ2-1; 12 bases match TRBD2. CDR3 length: 17 residues. Losses at the gene ends were 5 bases for V and 4 bases for J; bases not matched to a gene: 9. Germline CDR1 MGHDK, CDR2 SYGVNS. The CDR3 sequence is CASSPGLAGPFYNEQFF. CDR3 nucleotide sequence: TGTGCCAGCAGTCCGGGACTAGCGGGCCCCTTTTACAATGAGCAGTTCTTC.

The chain has TRBV19 and TRBJ2-2, with 9 bases lining up with TRBD2. CDR1 and CDR2 (germline): LNHDA, SQIVND (reference sequence). The CDR3 extends over 14 amino acids. With V trimmed by 5 bases and J by 4 bases, 2 bases remained unmatched. The CDR3 bases are TGTGCCAGTAGTCCTAGCGGGGTCACCGGGGAGCTGTTTTTT. It translates to CASSPSGVTGELFF.

The gene calls are TRBV27 and TRBJ2-1; D is possibly TRBD2 (6 bases). This CDR3 has 12 amino acids. V was pared by 8 bases and J by 3 bases, with 8 bases between. Germline V gene lookup returns CDR1 MNHEY and CDR2 SMNVEV (reference sequence). CDR3 DNA: TGTGCCAGCGGGAGGCACTACAATGAGCAGTTCTTC. This gives the protein CASGRHYNEQFF.

This clone was detected only a few times. The rearrangement links TRBV30 to TRBJ2-5; no clear D. V lost 1 base and J 5 bases, leaving 8 bases between the germline ends. CDR3 length equals 12 residues. The germline gives CDR1 GTSNPN, CDR2 SVGIG (reference sequence). The CDR3 nucleotides are TGTGCCTGGAGTGAAGTCGGTGAGACCCAGTACTTC. As protein: CAWSEVGETQYF.

The chain carries TRBV5-1 and TRBJ2-3; TRBD1 matches 7 bases. CDR3 length equals 15 residues. The V gene's germline CDR1 is SGHRS and CDR2 YFSETQ. With 0 bases clipped from V and 4 bases from J, the junction kept 5 bases outside the gene matches. The CDR3 nucleotides read TGCGCCAGCAGCTTGGCCGACAGGGTTCCAGATACGCAGTATTTT. Protein product: CASSLADRVPDTQYF.

The V call is TRBV18, the J call TRBJ2-5; D is unresolved. The germline V and J ends were trimmed by 2 bases and 0 bases, with 4 bases remaining between them. Germline CDR1 and CDR2: KGHSH and LQKENI. This CDR3 comprises 13 residues. The CDR3 spells CASSPGNQETQYF. CDR3 in DNA: TGTGCCAGCTCACCAGGCAACCAAGAGACCCAGTACTTC.

The genes are TRBV9 and TRBJ2-1, with a weak D call TRBD2 (5 bases). This CDR3 has 12 residues. Germline lookup yields CDR1 SGDLS and CDR2 YYNGEE. Trimming cost V 0 bases and J 8 bases, with 6 bases left between them. CDR3 in amino acids: CASSVAGDEQFF. The CDR3 DNA is TGTGCCAGCAGCGTAGCCGGGGATGAGCAGTTCTTC.

This clone was detected once. The chain joins TRBV5-1 to TRBJ2-3; D remains unclear. The CDR3 runs to 11 residues. Germline V gives CDR1 SGHRS, CDR2 YFSETQ. V was cut by 3 bases and J by 9 bases, with 8 bases left in between. The CDR3: CASSSLGTQYF. The CDR3 DNA reads as TGCGCCAGCAGCTCCCTAGGCACGCAGTATTTT. Looking up the rest from reference TRBV5-1 and TRBJ2-3 gives the full variable domain: KAGVTQTPRYLIKTRGQQVTLSCSPISGHRSVSWYQQTPGQGLQFLFEYFSETQRNKGNFPGRFSGRQFSNSRSEMNVSTLELGDSALYLCASSSLGTQYFGPGTRLTVL.

Concerning this clone: A read error may produce the germline difference seen at one junction end. The chain links TRBV30 to TRBJ2-7; 11 nucleotides align to TRBD2. The germline gives CDR1 GTSNPN, CDR2 SVGIG (reference sequence). This CDR3 region has 12 residues. CDR3 residues: CASGQVAGGLEF. The CDR3 coding sequence is TGTGCCTCGGGACAAGTAGCGGGAGGGCTCGAGTTC.

The V and J genes are TRBV4-1 and TRBJ2-7; 8 nucleotides line up with TRBD1. The ends lost 4 bases at V and 5 bases at J; junction bases unmatched: 10. From germline, CDR1 is MGHRA and CDR2 YSYEKL. There are 15 residues in the CDR3. The CDR3 reads CASSLGQGLVHEQYF. CDR3 sequence (DNA): TGCGCCAGCAGCCTAGGACAGGGTTTAGTACACGAGCAGTACTTC.

The chain has TRBV5-1 and TRBJ2-3; 8 bases are a match to TRBD2. The V gene's germline CDR1 is SGHRS and CDR2 YFSETQ. With V trimmed by 4 bases and J by 0 bases, 10 bases remained unmatched. There are 17 residues in the CDR3. This chain's CDR3 is CASSPGLAVPSTDTQYF. The CDR3 region has the DNA TGCGCCAGCAGCCCAGGACTAGCAGTACCTAGCACAGATACGCAGTATTTT.

This clone was seen only a few times. V gene TRBV28 combines with J gene TRBJ2-7; 7 bases fit TRBD1. In germline, CDR1 is MDHEN, CDR2 SYDVKM. This CDR3 is built from 12 residues. Unmatched junction bases numbered 6, after V lost 8 bases and J lost 5 bases. DNA for the CDR3: TGTGCCAGCGGACAGGTCGCCAACGAGCAGTACTTC. The encoded protein is CASGQVANEQYF.

The chain is built from TRBV12-3 or TRBV12-4 and TRBJ2-7; TRBD1 might be the D (6 bases). The CDR3 totals 13 residues. V was clipped by 6 bases and J by 2 bases, with 11 bases between them. The CDR3 spells CASSPGAAYEQYF. The DNA for the CDR3 is TGTGCCAGCAGCCCAGGGGCCGCCTACGAGCAGTACTTC.

The chain is built from TRBV7-8 and TRBJ1-2, with TRBD1 identical over 7 bases. The CDR3 is made up of 13 amino acids. The V gene's germline CDR1 is SGHVS and CDR2 FQNEAQ. The trim removed 5 bases at V and 6 bases at J, leaving 6 bases unmatched. In nucleotides, the CDR3 is TGTGCCAGCAGCGGCGACAGGGAAGATGGCTACACCTTC. This encodes CASSGDREDGYTF.